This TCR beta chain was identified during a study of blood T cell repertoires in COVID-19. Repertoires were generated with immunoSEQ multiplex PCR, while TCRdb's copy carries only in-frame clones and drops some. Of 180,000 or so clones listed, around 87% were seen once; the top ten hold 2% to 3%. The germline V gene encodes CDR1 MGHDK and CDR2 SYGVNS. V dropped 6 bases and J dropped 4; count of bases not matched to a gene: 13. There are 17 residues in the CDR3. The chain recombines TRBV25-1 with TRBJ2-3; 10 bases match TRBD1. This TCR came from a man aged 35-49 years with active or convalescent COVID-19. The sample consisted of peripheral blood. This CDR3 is CASSEAGTGAGADTQYF. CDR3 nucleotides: TGTGCCAGCAGCGAAGCCGGGACAGGGGCTGGCGCAGATACGCAGTATTTT.